The 29 T cell receptor beta chains given below trace back to one sample, sequenced in a study of blood T cell repertoires in COVID-19. The repertoire was sequenced with immunoSEQ multiplex PCR; TCRdb's copy has only in-frame clones and lacks some. The profile shows 150,000 to 200,000 clones, around 82% of them singletons. Material for sequencing was peripheral blood. The receptors stem from an elderly man with COVID-19, enrolled during active disease.

V usage is TRBV19 and J usage is TRBJ1-4, with 7 bases that match TRBD1. This CDR3 region has 13 residues. Germline loops: CDR1 LNHDA, CDR2 SQIVND (reference sequence). J was trimmed by 7 bases and V by 3 bases; bases with no gene match: 2. CDR3 region: CASSIQGGEKLFF. The CDR3, as DNA: TGTGCCAGTAGTATCCAGGGGGGTGAAAAACTGTTTTTT.

The chain employs TRBV11-2 and TRBJ1-2, with 8 nucleotides matching TRBD1. V shed 0 bases, J shed 0 bases, and the junction held 3 bases outside the gene matches. The CDR3 totals 16 residues. Germline values: CDR1 SGHAT, CDR2 FQNNGV. CDR3 in amino acids: CASSLERTGSNYGYTF. The CDR3 DNA reads TGTGCCAGCAGCTTAGAAAGGACAGGGTCTAACTATGGCTACACCTTC.

In this sample, this clone turned up once. The chain's CDR3 is CASSLRGGLYEQYF. The CDR3 region has the DNA TGTGCCAGCAGTTTGCGGGGGGGCCTCTACGAGCAGTACTTC. The J gene is TRBJ2-7, the V gene TRBV6-2 or TRBV6-3; 9 bases agree with TRBD2. Looked up from germline, CDR1 is MNHEY and CDR2 is SVGEGT. This CDR3 comprises 14 residues. Unmatched junction bases numbered 4, after V lost 4 bases and J lost 3 bases.

CDR3 sequence: CASSMESSGNTIYF. As DNA, the CDR3 is TGTGCCAGCAGCATGGAGAGCTCTGGAAACACCATATATTTT. The V gene is TRBV6-5, the J gene TRBJ1-3; unclear D gene. There are 14 residues in the CDR3. V was pared by 6 bases and J by 0 bases, with 9 bases between. The germline CDR1 and CDR2 sequences are MNHEY and SVGAGI.

The V call is TRBV3-1 (or the pseudogene TRBV3-2), the J call TRBJ2-1, with 10 bases lining up with TRBD2. The CDR3 sequence is 15 residues long. Trimming took 4 bases from V and 4 from J; bases not matched to a gene: 4. The germline V gene has CDR1 LGHDT and CDR2 YNNKEL (reference sequence). Written as DNA, the CDR3 is TGTGCCAGCAGCCGCGGGACTAGCGAGTACAATGAGCAGTTCTTC. This encodes CASSRGTSEYNEQFF.

J is TRBJ1-1 and V is TRBV19, with TRBD1 as a possible D gene (6 bases). V was clipped by 1 base and J by 3 bases, with 9 bases between them. CDR3 length: 14 amino acids. Germline CDR1 is LNHDA and CDR2 is SQIVND (reference sequence). CDR3 nucleotides: TGTGCCAGTAGTATAGGGGGGCCGGACACTGAAGCTTTCTTT. Translated, it gives CASSIGGPDTEAFF.

V gene TRBV3-1 (or the pseudogene TRBV3-2) combines with J gene TRBJ1-1, with D possibly TRBD1 on 5 matching bases. CDR1 is LGHDT, CDR2 YNNKEL, per germline (reference sequence). The CDR3 extends over 15 amino acids. V lost 1 base to trimming and J lost 3 bases, with 12 bases between them. The DNA for the CDR3 is TGTGCCAGCAGCCAAGGCCGGGGGAGGGACACTGAAGCTTTCTTT. Amino acid sequence: CASSQGRGRDTEAFF.

The CDR3 DNA sequence: TGTGCCAGCAGCCCAGGGGAAGGGGCACCCACAGATACGCAGTATTTT. It codes for CASSPGEGAPTDTQYF. The chain employs TRBV7-9 and TRBJ2-3; a weak D match, TRBD1 (6 bases). This CDR3 is 16 amino acids long. Between the trimmed V and J ends, which lost 5 bases and 2 bases, there was a span of 17 bases. Germline assignment: CDR1 SEHNR and CDR2 FQNEAQ (reference sequence). The full variable domain, completed using reference TRBV7-9 and TRBJ2-3, is DTGVSQNPRHKITKRGQNVTFRCDPISEHNRLYWYRQTLGQGPEFLTYFQNEAQLEKSRLLSDRFSAERPKGSFSTLEIQRTEQGDSAMYLCASSPGEGAPTDTQYFGPGTRLTVL.

CDR3 DNA: TGTGCCAGCTCCGACAACTATGAAAAACTGTTTTTT. Translating it yields CASSDNYEKLFF. The V gene is TRBV18, the J gene TRBJ1-4; no definite D call. The germline V and J ends were trimmed by 6 bases and 6 bases, with 8 bases remaining between them. Looked up from germline, CDR1 is KGHSH and CDR2 is LQKENI. The CDR3 extends over 12 amino acids. Supplemented by reference TRBV18 and TRBJ1-4, the full variable domain reads NAGVMQNPRHLVRRRGQEARLRCSPMKGHSHVYWYRQLPEEGLKFMVYLQKENIIDESGMPKERFSAEFPKEGPSILRIQQVVRGDSAAYFCASSDNYEKLFFGSGTQLSVL.

The J gene is TRBJ1-2, the V gene TRBV5-1; 8 bases map to TRBD1. From germline, CDR1 is SGHRS and CDR2 YFSETQ. The junction had 4 bases not matched to a gene; V was cut back by 5 bases and J by 4 bases. The CDR3 runs 13 residues. The CDR3 region has the DNA TGCGCCAGCAGTCTAGACAGGGGCTATGGCTACACCTTC. Amino acids: CASSLDRGYGYTF.

J is TRBJ2-5 and V is TRBV19; D possibly corresponds to TRBD1 (5 bases). The V gene's germline CDR1 is LNHDA and CDR2 SQIVND (reference sequence). Trimming left V 2 bases short and J 3 bases short, with 7 bases between. CDR3 length: 13 amino acids. The CDR3 DNA reads as TGTGCCAGTAGTATATCCAGGGAAGAGACCCAGTACTTC. Translation gives CASSISREETQYF.

CDR3 sequence reads: CASSDGLSPQETQYF. CDR3 DNA sequence: TGTGCCAGCAGCGACGGGTTATCTCCCCAAGAGACCCAGTACTTC. The chain recombines TRBV7-2 with TRBJ2-5; D uncertain. The CDR3 spans 15 residues. Trimming stripped 5 bases from V and 1 base from J, with 14 bases between. CDR1 is SGHTA and CDR2 is FQGNSA in the germline V gene. The full variable domain, in which reference TRBV7-2 and TRBJ2-5 provide the parts outside the CDR3, is GAGVSQSPSNKVTEKGKDVELRCDPISGHTALYWYRQSLGQGLEFLIYFQGNSAPDKSGLPSDRFSAERTGGSVSTLTIQRTQQEDSAVYLCASSDGLSPQETQYFGPGTRLLVL.

This rearrangement joins TRBV9 to TRBJ1-6, with 10 bases that match TRBD1. There are 16 residues in the CDR3. Trimming cost V 3 bases and J 8 bases; bases outside gene matches: 8. From germline, CDR1 is SGDLS and CDR2 YYNGEE. The CDR3 DNA reads as TGTGCCAGCAGCGCCGGGACAGGGGAATTGGATTCACCCCTCCACTTT. It is translated as CASSAGTGELDSPLHF.

The chain links TRBV24-1 to TRBJ1-4, with TRBD1 matching 9 bases. The CDR3 runs to 15 residues. V lost 4 bases and J lost 5; bases outside the gene matches: 4. Germline CDR1 KGHDR, CDR2 SFDVKD. The CDR3 DNA reads TGTGCCACCAGTGAGCCCGGGACAGGGAATGAAAAACTGTTTTTT. The encoded protein is CATSEPGTGNEKLFF.

The V gene is TRBV6-2 or TRBV6-3, the J gene TRBJ2-3; 14 bases map to TRBD2. The CDR3 is made up of 16 amino acids. Germline lookup yields CDR1 MNHEY and CDR2 SVGEGT. V dropped 6 bases and J dropped 11; count of bases not matched to a gene: 13. The CDR3 bases are TGTGCCAGCAGCCGAGTGACTAGCGGGGGGGCAAGAGAGCAGTATTTT. Its protein product is CASSRVTSGGAREQYF.

V gene TRBV5-8 combines with J gene TRBJ1-3, with unresolved D. CDR3 length: 12 residues. CDR1 is SGHTS and CDR2 is YDEGEE in the germline V gene. Trimming stripped 3 bases from V and 5 bases from J, with 6 bases between. Written as DNA, the CDR3 is TGTGCCAGCAGCTCGGTACGAAACACCATATATTTT. Its protein is CASSSVRNTIYF. Based on the CDR3 plus reference TRBV5-8 and TRBJ1-3, the full variable domain is EAGVTQSPTHLIKTRGQQATLRCSPISGHTSVYWYQQALGLGLQFLLWYDEGEERNRGNFPPRFSGRQFPNYSSELNVNALELEDSALYLCASSSVRNTIYFGEGSWLTVV.

The chain carries TRBV4-1 and TRBJ2-2; a weak D match, TRBD1 (7 bases). V gave up 1 base and J gave up 5 bases, with 14 bases separating them. The germline V gene encodes CDR1 MGHRA and CDR2 YSYEKL. The CDR3 covers 16 residues. The CDR3 reads CASSQGGDSPTGELFF. In DNA form, the CDR3 reads TGCGCCAGCAGCCAAGGGGGGGACAGCCCGACCGGGGAGCTGTTTTTT.

V usage is TRBV20-1 and J usage is TRBJ2-3; D is ambiguous. Trimming cost V 8 bases and J 2 bases, with 5 bases left between them. Germline V CDR1 and CDR2: DFQATT, SNEGSKA (reference sequence). The CDR3 runs 10 residues. This CDR3 reads CSTFTDTQYF. The CDR3 nucleotides are TGCAGTACATTCACAGATACGCAGTATTTT.

This chain uses TRBV5-5 with TRBJ1-1; D is undetermined. CDR3 length equals 15 residues. Germline-derived CDR1 and CDR2 are SGHKS and YYEKEE (reference sequence). With 2 bases removed from V and 1 base from J, the gap between germline ends came to 12 bases. This chain's CDR3 is CASSFWWRENTEAFF. The DNA of the CDR3 is TGTGCCAGCAGCTTCTGGTGGAGGGAGAACACTGAAGCTTTCTTT.

The V call is TRBV5-4, the J call TRBJ1-2, with D possibly being TRBD1 (6 bases). Germline V gene lookup returns CDR1 SGHNT and CDR2 YYREEE (reference sequence). The CDR3 is 16 amino acids. Trimming removed 0 bases at V and 0 bases at J, with 12 bases between. The CDR3 coding sequence is TGTGCCAGCAGCTTGGCACAGGGTATCACTAACTATGGCTACACCTTC. It codes for CASSLAQGITNYGYTF.

The chain recombines TRBV20-1 with TRBJ2-1, with TRBD1 as a possible D gene (6 bases). Trimming left V 3 bases short and J 7 bases short, with 13 bases between. The CDR3 has 13 amino acids. In germline, CDR1 is DFQATT, CDR2 SNEGSKA (reference sequence). CDR3 coding DNA: TGCAGTGCTAGTACAGGGAAGGTAAATGAGCAGTTCTTC. This encodes CSASTGKVNEQFF.

The V call is TRBV19, the J call TRBJ1-2, with TRBD1 matching 8 bases. V was pared by 7 bases and J by 2 bases, with 9 bases of the junction left unmatched. This CDR3 has 15 amino acids. CDR1 and CDR2 from the germline V gene are LNHDA and SQIVND (reference sequence). The CDR3 here is CASTLDRGINYGYTF. CDR3 DNA: TGTGCCAGTACCCTCGACAGGGGAATCAACTATGGCTACACCTTC.

This clone has only one observation. The chain employs TRBV15 and TRBJ2-7, with D possibly matching TRBD2 (5 bases). V lost 1 base and J 2 bases, leaving 15 bases between the germline ends. Germline V gene data show CDR1 as LNHNV and CDR2 as YYDKDF (reference sequence). CDR3 length: 16 residues. The CDR3 loop reads CATSRGLRTEAYEQYF. CDR3 DNA: TGTGCCACCAGCAGAGGTCTTCGGACGGAGGCCTACGAGCAGTACTTC. Based on the CDR3 plus reference TRBV15 and TRBJ2-7, the full variable domain is DAMVIQNPRYQVTQFGKPVTLSCSQTLNHNVMYWYQQKSSQAPKLLFHYYDKDFNNEADTPDNFQSRRPNTSFCFLDIRSPGLGDTAMYLCATSRGLRTEAYEQYFGPGTRLTVT.

The chain employs TRBV4-2 and TRBJ2-1; 7 bases line up with TRBD1. Looked up from germline, CDR1 is LGHNA and CDR2 is YNFKEQ. V shed 1 base and J 2 bases; nucleotides not matched to a gene: 8. The CDR3 is made up of 17 amino acids. The CDR3 DNA follows: TGTGCCAGCAGCCAAGCACCGCTCGACAGGGCCTACAATGAGCAGTTCTTC. This sequence encodes CASSQAPLDRAYNEQFF.

The DNA of the CDR3 is TGTGCCAGCTCACTAATACAGAACACCGGGGAGCTGTTTTTT. Encoded protein: CASSLIQNTGELFF. The chain joins TRBV18 to TRBJ2-2; no firm D call. This CDR3 comprises 14 residues. Germline loops: CDR1 KGHSH, CDR2 LQKENI. V was trimmed by 4 bases and J by 1 base, leaving 7 bases between them.

V usage is TRBV3-1 (or the pseudogene TRBV3-2) and J usage is TRBJ1-4; tentative D call: TRBD1 (5 bases). There are 17 residues in the CDR3. Germline CDR1 reads LGHDT; CDR2 reads YNNKEL (reference sequence). V dropped 4 bases and J dropped 8 bases, with 23 bases sitting between them. The CDR3 region is CASSRRDLSPGEEKLFF. The CDR3 DNA is TGTGCCAGCAGCCGCCGGGACTTATCACCGGGTGAGGAAAAACTGTTTTTT.

This clone was detected once. V gene TRBV5-1 combines with J gene TRBJ1-2; TRBD1 matches at 8 bases. The CDR3 is 18 amino acids. V dropped 0 bases and J dropped 8; count of bases not matched to a gene: 18. The germline V gene has CDR1 SGHRS and CDR2 YFSETQ. The CDR3, as DNA: TGCGCCAGCAGCTTGGATGTCGGACAGGGAAAAATTATAGACGGCTACACCTTC. It specifies CASSLDVGQGKIIDGYTF.

The V gene is TRBV5-4, the J gene TRBJ2-7, with 9 bases that match TRBD1. V trimming: 4 bases; J trimming: 6 bases; junction bases outside the gene matches: 11. CDR3 length: 15 residues. Per the germline V gene, CDR1 is SGHNT and CDR2 is YYREEE (reference sequence). The CDR3 DNA follows: TGTGCCAGCAGCCCCCAAACGGGACAGGGTTTCGAGCAGTACTTC. This codes for CASSPQTGQGFEQYF.

The chain couples TRBV7-9 to TRBJ2-2; D is possibly TRBD2 (5 bases). The CDR3 runs to 15 residues. Germline values: CDR1 SEHNR, CDR2 FQNEAQ (reference sequence). The ends were cut back, 5 bases at V and 7 bases at J, with 17 bases in the middle. The CDR3 is CASSRQLFRGGELFF. CDR3 in DNA: TGTGCCAGCAGCCGGCAGCTATTCCGGGGCGGGGAGCTGTTTTTT. Full variable domain (outside the CDR3, taken from reference TRBV7-9 and TRBJ2-2): DTGVSQNPRHKITKRGQNVTFRCDPISEHNRLYWYRQTLGQGPEFLTYFQNEAQLEKSRLLSDRFSAERPKGSFSTLEIQRTEQGDSAMYLCASSRQLFRGGELFFGEGSRLTVL.